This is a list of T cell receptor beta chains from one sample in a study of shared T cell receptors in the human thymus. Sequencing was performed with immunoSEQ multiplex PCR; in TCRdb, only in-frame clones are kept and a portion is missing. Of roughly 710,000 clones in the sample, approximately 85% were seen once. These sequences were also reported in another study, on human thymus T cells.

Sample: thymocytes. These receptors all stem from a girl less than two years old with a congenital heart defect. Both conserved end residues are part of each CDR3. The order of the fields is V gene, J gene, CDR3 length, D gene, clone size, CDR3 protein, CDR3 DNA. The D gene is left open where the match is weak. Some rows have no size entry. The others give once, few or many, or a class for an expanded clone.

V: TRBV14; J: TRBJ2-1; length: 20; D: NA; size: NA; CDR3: CASSQADSEAGPNTYNEQFF; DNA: TGTGCCAGCAGCCAAGCCGACAGCGAGGCGGGACCAAACACCTACAATGAGCAGTTCTTC
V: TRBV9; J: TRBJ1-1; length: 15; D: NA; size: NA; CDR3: CASSVEANLNTEAFF; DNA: TGTGCCAGCAGCGTAGAAGCCAACCTGAACACTGAAGCTTTCTTT
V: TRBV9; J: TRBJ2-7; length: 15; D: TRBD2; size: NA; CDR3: CASSLGLAGEYEQYF; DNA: TGTGCCAGCAGCCTGGGACTAGCGGGCGAGTACGAGCAGTACTTC
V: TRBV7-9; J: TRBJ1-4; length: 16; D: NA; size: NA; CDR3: CASSPRGWAGNEKLFF; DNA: TGTGCCAGCAGCCCTAGGGGCTGGGCGGGAAATGAAAAACTGTTTTTT
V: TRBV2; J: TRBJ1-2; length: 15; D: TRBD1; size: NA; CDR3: CASSEKGTVFYGYTF; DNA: TGTGCCAGCAGTGAAAAAGGGACAGTATTCTATGGCTACACCTTC
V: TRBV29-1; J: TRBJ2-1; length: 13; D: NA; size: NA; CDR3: CSVDTSYYNEQFF; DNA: TGCAGCGTTGACACGAGCTACTACAATGAGCAGTTCTTC
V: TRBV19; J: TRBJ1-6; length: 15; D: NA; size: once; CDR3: CASKGLAPGDSPLHF; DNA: TGTGCCAGTAAGGGCCTCGCTCCAGGGGATTCACCCCTCCACTTT
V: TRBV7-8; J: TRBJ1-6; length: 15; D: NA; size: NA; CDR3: CASSIVYLSESPLHF; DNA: TGTGCCAGCAGTATAGTTTACCTCTCTGAATCACCCCTCCACTTT
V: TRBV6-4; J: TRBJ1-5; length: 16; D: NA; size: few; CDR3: CASSDSGTGPNQPQHF; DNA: TGTGCCAGCAGTGACTCCGGTACAGGACCAAATCAGCCCCAGCATTTT
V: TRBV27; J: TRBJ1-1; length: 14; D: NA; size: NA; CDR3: CASRAGGLGTEAFF; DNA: TGTGCCAGCAGGGCGGGGGGTCTGGGGACTGAAGCTTTCTTT
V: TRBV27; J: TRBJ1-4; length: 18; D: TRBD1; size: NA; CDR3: CASSPGTGEPATNEKLFF; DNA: TGTGCCAGCAGTCCGGGGACAGGGGAACCCGCAACTAATGAAAAACTGTTTTTT
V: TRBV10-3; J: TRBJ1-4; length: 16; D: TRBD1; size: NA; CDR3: CAISDPDRAPNEKLFF; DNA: TGTGCCATCAGTGATCCCGACAGGGCCCCAAATGAAAAACTGTTTTTT
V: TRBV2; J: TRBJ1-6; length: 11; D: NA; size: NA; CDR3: CASSLVAPLHF; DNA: TGTGCCAGCAGTCTCGTCGCACCCCTCCACTTT
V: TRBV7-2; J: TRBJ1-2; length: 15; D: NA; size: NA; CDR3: CASSLQGGWKDGYTF; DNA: TGTGCCAGCAGCTTACAGGGAGGGTGGAAGGATGGCTACACCTTC
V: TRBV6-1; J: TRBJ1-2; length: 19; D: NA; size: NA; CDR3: CASSGGMRDETSPNYGYTF; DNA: TGTGCCAGCAGTGGAGGGATGAGGGATGAGACAAGCCCGAACTATGGCTACACCTTC
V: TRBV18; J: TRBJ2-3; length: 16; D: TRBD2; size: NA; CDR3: CASSPLERGGTDTQYF; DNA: TGTGCCAGCTCACCCCTCGAGCGGGGAGGCACAGATACGCAGTATTTT
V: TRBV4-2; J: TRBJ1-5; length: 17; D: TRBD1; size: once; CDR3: CASSQGRQGPSNQPQHF; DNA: TGTGCCAGCAGCCAAGGTCGACAGGGCCCTAGCAATCAGCCCCAGCATTTT
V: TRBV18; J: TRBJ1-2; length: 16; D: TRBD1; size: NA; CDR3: CASSPGKGQFNYGYTF; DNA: TGTGCCAGCTCACCAGGGAAGGGACAGTTCAACTATGGCTACACCTTC
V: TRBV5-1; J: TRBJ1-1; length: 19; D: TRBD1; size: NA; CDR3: CASSLMVGQGSAHRGEAFF; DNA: TGCGCCAGCAGCTTGATGGTGGGACAGGGTTCGGCACATAGGGGTGAAGCTTTCTTT
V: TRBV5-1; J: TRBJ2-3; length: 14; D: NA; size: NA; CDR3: CASSLAGDTDTQYF; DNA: TGCGCCAGCAGCTTGGCGGGAGACACAGATACGCAGTATTTT
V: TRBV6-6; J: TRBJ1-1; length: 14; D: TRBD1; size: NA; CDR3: CASRLWTGGTEAFF; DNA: TGTGCCAGCAGGTTATGGACAGGGGGCACTGAAGCTTTCTTT
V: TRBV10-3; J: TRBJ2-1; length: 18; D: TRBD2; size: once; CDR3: CAISPRGWDSGGSDEQFF; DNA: TGTGCCATCAGTCCGAGGGGATGGGATAGCGGGGGGTCGGACGAGCAGTTCTTC
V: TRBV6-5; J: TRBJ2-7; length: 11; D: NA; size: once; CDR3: CASTSLGEQYF; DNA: TGTGCCAGCACTAGCCTCGGAGAGCAGTACTTC
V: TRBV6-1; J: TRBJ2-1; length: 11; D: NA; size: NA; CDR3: CASQRRGEQFF; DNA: TGTGCCAGCCAAAGACGCGGTGAGCAGTTCTTC
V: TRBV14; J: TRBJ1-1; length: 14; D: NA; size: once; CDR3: CASSQDRVRTEAFF; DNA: TGTGCCAGCAGCCAAGACAGGGTGAGGACTGAAGCTTTCTTT
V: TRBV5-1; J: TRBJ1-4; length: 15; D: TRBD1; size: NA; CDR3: CASSLRQGGDEKLFF; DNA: TGCGCCAGCAGCTTACGACAGGGCGGCGATGAAAAACTGTTTTTT
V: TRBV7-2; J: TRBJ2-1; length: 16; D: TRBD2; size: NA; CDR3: CASSREASGVLNEQFF; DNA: TGTGCCAGCAGCCGCGAGGCTAGCGGGGTACTAAATGAGCAGTTCTTC
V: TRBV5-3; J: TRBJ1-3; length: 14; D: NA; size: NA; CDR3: CARSLCQGRNTIYF; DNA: TGTGCCAGAAGCTTGTGCCAGGGAAGAAACACCATATATTTT
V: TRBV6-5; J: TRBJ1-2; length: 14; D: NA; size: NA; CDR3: CASSSRELNYGYTF; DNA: TGTGCCAGCAGTTCCAGAGAACTAAACTATGGCTACACCTTC
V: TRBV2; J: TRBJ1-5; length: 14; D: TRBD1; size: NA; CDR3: CASSVDRDDQPQHF; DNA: TGTGCCAGCAGCGTGGACAGGGATGATCAGCCCCAGCATTTT
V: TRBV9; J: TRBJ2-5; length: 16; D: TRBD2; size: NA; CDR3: CASSVVGLAGGETQYF; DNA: TGTGCCAGCAGCGTAGTCGGACTAGCGGGGGGTGAGACCCAGTACTTC
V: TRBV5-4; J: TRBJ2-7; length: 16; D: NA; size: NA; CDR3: CASSLGRGLAGYEQYF; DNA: TGTGCCAGCAGCTTGGGGCGGGGGCTCGCAGGCTACGAGCAGTACTTC
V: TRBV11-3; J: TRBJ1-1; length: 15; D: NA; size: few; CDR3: CASSLVWGQSTEAFF; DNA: TGTGCCAGCAGCTTAGTTTGGGGCCAGAGCACTGAAGCTTTCTTT
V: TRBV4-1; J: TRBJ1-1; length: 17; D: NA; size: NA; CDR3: CASSPTTSTEMNTEAFF; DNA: TGCGCCAGCAGCCCTACCACTTCGACAGAGATGAACACTGAAGCTTTCTTT
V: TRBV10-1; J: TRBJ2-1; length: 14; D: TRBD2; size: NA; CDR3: CASSERLATNEQFF; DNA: TGCGCCAGCAGTGAACGACTAGCCACCAATGAGCAGTTCTTC
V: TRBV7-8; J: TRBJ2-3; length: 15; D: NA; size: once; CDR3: CASRASFPSTDTQYF; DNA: TGTGCCAGCCGAGCTTCGTTCCCTAGCACAGATACGCAGTATTTT
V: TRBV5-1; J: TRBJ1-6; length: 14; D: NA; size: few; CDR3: CASSLGRGHSPLHF; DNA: TGCGCCAGCAGCCTCGGAAGAGGGCATTCACCCCTCCACTTT
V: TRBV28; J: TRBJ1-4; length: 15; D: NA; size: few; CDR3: CASFSRSGTHEKLFF; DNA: TGTGCCAGCTTCTCCCGATCGGGGACTCATGAAAAACTGTTTTTT
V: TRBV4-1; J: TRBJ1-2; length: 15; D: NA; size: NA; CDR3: CASSQVGGQNYGYTF; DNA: TGCGCCAGCAGCCAAGTCGGAGGACAGAACTATGGCTACACCTTC
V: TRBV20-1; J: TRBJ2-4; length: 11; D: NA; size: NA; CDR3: CSARGGGIQYF; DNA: TGCAGTGCCAGAGGGGGGGGGATTCAGTACTTC
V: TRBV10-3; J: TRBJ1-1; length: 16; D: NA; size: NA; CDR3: CAISPSPLIGGTEAFF; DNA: TGTGCCATCAGTCCATCTCCCCTAATAGGGGGCACTGAAGCTTTCTTT
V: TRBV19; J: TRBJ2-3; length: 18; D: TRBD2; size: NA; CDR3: CASSIERLAGGPTDTQYF; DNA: TGTGCCAGTAGTATTGAGCGACTAGCGGGGGGGCCGACGGATACGCAGTATTTT
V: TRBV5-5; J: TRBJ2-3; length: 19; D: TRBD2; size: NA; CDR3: CASNHRTSGGPFWADTQYF; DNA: TGTGCCAGCAACCATAGGACTAGCGGGGGCCCTTTTTGGGCAGATACGCAGTATTTT
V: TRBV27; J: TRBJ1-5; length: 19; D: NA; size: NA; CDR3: CASSLGPPRGFRSNQPQHF; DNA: TGTGCCAGCAGTTTAGGCCCCCCCAGGGGTTTCCGCAGCAATCAGCCCCAGCATTTT
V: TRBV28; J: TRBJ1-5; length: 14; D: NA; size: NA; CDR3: CASRPDSYNQPQHF; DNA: TGTGCCAGCAGACCCGACAGCTACAATCAGCCCCAGCATTTT
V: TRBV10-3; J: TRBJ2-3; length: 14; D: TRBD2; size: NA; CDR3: CAIALLAGIDTQYF; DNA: TGTGCCATCGCGCTACTAGCGGGGATAGATACGCAGTATTTT
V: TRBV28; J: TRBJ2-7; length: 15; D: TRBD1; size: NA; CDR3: CASSSEGAITYEQYF; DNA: TGTGCCAGCAGTTCCGAGGGGGCCATCACCTACGAGCAGTACTTC
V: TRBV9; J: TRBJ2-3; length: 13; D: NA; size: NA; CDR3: CASSFQPGDTQYF; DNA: TGTGCCAGCAGCTTCCAGCCGGGGGATACGCAGTATTTT
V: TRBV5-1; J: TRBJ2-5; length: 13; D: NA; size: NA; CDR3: CASSTGTQETQYF; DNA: TGCGCCAGCAGCACCGGGACACAAGAGACCCAGTACTTC
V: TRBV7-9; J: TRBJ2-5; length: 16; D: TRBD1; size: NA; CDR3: CASSTPGQGARETQYF; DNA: TGTGCCAGCAGCACACCGGGACAGGGGGCGCGAGAGACCCAGTACTTC
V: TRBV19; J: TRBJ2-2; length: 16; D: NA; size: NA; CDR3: CASGGGSPVDTGELFF; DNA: TGTGCCAGTGGTGGGGGGAGCCCTGTGGACACCGGGGAGCTGTTTTTT
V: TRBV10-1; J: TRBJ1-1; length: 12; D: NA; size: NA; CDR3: CASSGSGSEAFF; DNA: TGCGCCAGCAGTGGTTCGGGGTCTGAAGCTTTCTTT
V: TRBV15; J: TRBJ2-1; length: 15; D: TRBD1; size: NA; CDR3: CATSITGGGYNEQFF; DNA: TGTGCCACCAGCATCACAGGGGGTGGGTACAATGAGCAGTTCTTC
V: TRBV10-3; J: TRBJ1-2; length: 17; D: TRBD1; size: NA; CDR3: CAISKTGTGGAEYGYTF; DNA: TGTGCCATCAGCAAAACCGGGACAGGGGGCGCGGAGTATGGCTACACCTTC
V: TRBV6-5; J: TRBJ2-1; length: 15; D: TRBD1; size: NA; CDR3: CASSYLDRGGHEQFF; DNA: TGTGCCAGCAGTTACCTGGACAGGGGGGGCCATGAGCAGTTCTTC
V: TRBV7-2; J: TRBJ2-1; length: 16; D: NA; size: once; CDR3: CASSLSGWGTLDEQFF; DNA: TGTGCCAGCAGCTTATCCGGGTGGGGGACTCTAGACGAGCAGTTCTTC
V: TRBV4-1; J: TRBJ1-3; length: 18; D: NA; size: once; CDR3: CASSQEGPDRRSGNTIYF; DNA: TGCGCCAGCAGCCAAGAGGGCCCCGACAGGAGGTCTGGAAACACCATATATTTT
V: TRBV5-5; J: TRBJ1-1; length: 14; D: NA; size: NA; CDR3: CASTLVSGRTEAFF; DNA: TGTGCCAGCACCCTCGTTTCAGGGAGGACTGAAGCTTTCTTT
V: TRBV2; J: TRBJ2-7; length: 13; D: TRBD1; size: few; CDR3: CASKPDRAEKQYF; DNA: TGTGCCAGCAAGCCGGACAGGGCCGAGAAGCAGTACTTC